The 17 T cell receptor beta chains below all came from one sample that was sequenced in a study of CD8 T cells in Susac syndrome. A quantity of about 0.5 to 1 ug RNA underwent reverse transcription using random hexamers. TCRdb reprocessed the immunoSEQ multiplex PCR reads with MiXCR, giving one entry per CDR3 protein. The sample records about 280,000 distinct CDR3 sequences, around 84% being singletons. Sequencing used CD8+ T cells from PBMCs. The receptors derive from a human donor with multiple sclerosis.

The chain couples TRBV9 to TRBJ2-7; TRBD1 matches at 7 bases. The CDR3 has 15 residues. From germline, CDR1 is SGDLS and CDR2 YYNGEE. The V and J ends lost 4 bases and 3 bases, in that order; junction bases with no gene match: 10. The CDR3 region is CASSPSETGNYEQYF. For the CDR3, the DNA is TGTGCCAGCAGCCCTTCAGAGACAGGGAACTACGAGCAGTACTTC.

This clonotype showed up just once. J is TRBJ2-7 and V is TRBV28, with 7 bases fitting TRBD2. Germline CDR1 reads MDHEN; CDR2 reads SYDVKM. Losses at the gene ends were 6 bases for V and 0 bases for J; bases not matched to a gene: 8. The CDR3 consists of 15 residues. CDR3 residues: CASSPWRGSSYEQYF. The CDR3 nucleotides read TGTGCCAGCAGCCCGTGGCGCGGGAGCTCCTACGAGCAGTACTTC.

This chain connects TRBV19 to TRBJ2-3; TRBD1 might be the D (6 bases). The CDR3 extends over 14 amino acids. CDR1 and CDR2 (germline): LNHDA, SQIVND (reference sequence). Trimming took 2 bases from V and 2 from J, leaving 8 bases between them. The CDR3 DNA reads as TGTGCCAGTAGTATACCAGGGGCCACAGATACGCAGTATTTT. It specifies CASSIPGATDTQYF.

The genes are TRBV30 and TRBJ1-1; D remains ambiguous. CDR1 and CDR2 (germline): GTSNPN, SVGIG (reference sequence). V was clipped by 0 bases and J by 7 bases, with 12 bases between them. The CDR3 sequence is 13 residues long. CDR3 sequence: CAWSVKTGVEAFF. The DNA for the CDR3 is TGTGCCTGGAGTGTAAAGACTGGAGTTGAAGCTTTCTTT.

The gene calls are TRBV11-2 and TRBJ2-1, with a tentative D call TRBD2 (6 bases). Trimming removed 6 bases at V and 5 bases at J, with 20 bases between. This CDR3 comprises 16 residues. Germline CDR1 and CDR2: SGHAT and FQNNGV. In nucleotides, the CDR3 is TGTGCCAGCAGGAAAAGATCCGGGACTTGGGACAATGAGCAGTTCTTC. It yields the protein CASRKRSGTWDNEQFF.

The gene calls are TRBV30 and TRBJ2-6; D remains unclear. The CDR3 runs 16 residues. With 0 bases removed from V and 4 bases from J, the gap between germline ends came to 13 bases. The germline gives CDR1 GTSNPN, CDR2 SVGIG (reference sequence). The CDR3 sequence is CAWSVWQALGANVLTF. CDR3 bases: TGTGCCTGGAGTGTATGGCAGGCCTTGGGGGCCAACGTCCTGACTTTC.

This clonotype appeared a single time. The V and J genes are TRBV27 and TRBJ2-5, with 7 bases fitting TRBD1. CDR1 is MNHEY and CDR2 is SMNVEV in the germline V gene (reference sequence). V trimming: 6 bases; J trimming: 2 bases; junction bases outside the gene matches: 6. This CDR3 spans 14 amino acids. CDR3 sequence reads: CASRTRDRQETQYF. The CDR3 coding sequence is TGTGCCAGCAGAACTCGGGACAGACAAGAGACCCAGTACTTC.

This chain links TRBV12-3 or TRBV12-4 with TRBJ2-2; a possible D gene is TRBD1 (5 bases). The V gene lost 3 bases and the J gene lost 9 bases, with 14 bases spanning the gap. This CDR3 region has 14 residues. The CDR3 spells CASSFELRQRELFF. CDR3 sequence (DNA): TGTGCCAGCAGTTTCGAACTTAGACAGAGGGAGCTGTTTTTT.

There are a few counts of this clonotype. The chain uses TRBV11-2 and TRBJ2-3; D possibly uses TRBD1 or TRBD2 (5 bases each). The CDR3 totals 16 residues. The germline CDR1 and CDR2 sequences are SGHAT and FQNNGV. Trimming pared 5 bases from V and 5 bases from J, leaving 20 bases between. CDR3 nucleotides: TGTGCCAGCAGCCTAGTGGGGCGTGGGACCCGAGATACGCAGTATTTT. Translating gives CASSLVGRGTRDTQYF.

V usage is TRBV10-3 and J usage is TRBJ2-1; D gene ambiguous. The CDR3 contains 8 residues. Deletions cut 4 bases from V and 13 bases from J, with 2 bases between. The germline gives CDR1 ENHRY, CDR2 SYGVKD. CDR3 nucleotides: TGTGCCATCAGTGCCCAGTTCTTC. Translation gives CAISAQFF.

The genes are TRBV12-3 or TRBV12-4 and TRBJ2-7, with TRBD2 matching over 8 bases. V lost 4 bases and J lost 2; bases outside the gene matches: 7. This CDR3 spans 15 amino acids. The CDR3 DNA reads as TGTGCCAGCAGTTCGTCTAGCGGGCCTACCTACGAGCAGTACTTC. Protein: CASSSSSGPTYEQYF.

The genes are TRBV19 and TRBJ2-2; D not resolved. V was trimmed by 3 bases and J by 5 bases, leaving 19 bases between them. Germline CDR1 is LNHDA and CDR2 is SQIVND (reference sequence). This CDR3 region has 17 residues. The CDR3 sequence is CASSIGTARKGTGELFF. The CDR3 DNA sequence: TGTGCCAGTAGTATTGGAACTGCGCGGAAGGGAACCGGGGAGCTGTTTTTT. The variable domain in full, with the rest retrieved from reference TRBV19 and TRBJ2-2, is DGGITQSPKYLFRKEGQNVTLSCEQNLNHDAMYWYRQDPGQGLRLIYYSQIVNDFQKGDIAEGYSVSREKKESFPLTVTSAQKNPTAFYLCASSIGTARKGTGELFFGEGSRLTVL.

The rearrangement links TRBV9 to TRBJ2-1; either TRBD1 or TRBD2 may supply D (5 bases each). V gave up 4 bases and J gave up 1 base, with 24 bases separating them. The CDR3 sequence is 19 residues long. CDR1 and CDR2 (germline): SGDLS, YYNGEE. CDR3 residues: CASSPTGTPGPGSYNEQFF. Written as DNA, the CDR3 is TGTGCCAGCAGCCCTACCGGGACCCCCGGACCTGGGTCCTACAATGAGCAGTTCTTC.

The chain couples TRBV23-1 to TRBJ1-2; 10 bases match TRBD1. Being an ORF, TRBV23-1 has a function that is uncertain. The CDR3 runs to 19 residues. The V gene end was trimmed by 0 bases and the J gene end by 4 bases; junction bases not matched to a gene: 14. The CDR3 DNA reads as TGCGCCAGCAGTCAATCCAAGGGACAGGGGCGCCGGCGAGGCTATGGCTACACCTTC. It yields the protein CASSQSKGQGRRRGYGYTF.

The CDR3 sequence: CASSRVGTVYEQYF. CDR3 coding DNA: TGCGCCAGCAGCCGGGTTGGGACAGTCTACGAGCAGTACTTC. The chain combines TRBV4-1 with TRBJ2-7, with 7 positions matching TRBD1. The CDR3 runs to 14 residues. Trimming removed 4 bases from V and 3 bases from J; junction bases left unmatched: 6. The germline CDR1 and CDR2 sequences are MGHRA and YSYEKL.

The chain is built from TRBV27 and TRBJ1-5; the match to TRBD1 covers 9 bases. The CDR3 spans 13 residues. Germline CDR1 and CDR2: MNHEY and SMNVEV (reference sequence). Trimming took 8 bases from V and 6 from J; bases not matched to a gene: 5. CDR3 region: CASGHRGPQPQHF. The CDR3 nucleotides are TGTGCCAGCGGACACAGGGGGCCTCAGCCCCAGCATTTT.

The chain has TRBV3-1 and TRBJ1-2; a weak D match, TRBD1 (5 bases). The V end was cut by 3 bases, the J end by 7 bases, with 9 bases between. The CDR3 contains 12 residues. Germline assignment: CDR1 LGHDT and CDR2 YNNKEL (reference sequence). Here the CDR3 DNA reads TGTGCCAGCAGCCATCTGAGGGGTGGCTACACCTTC. As protein: CASSHLRGGYTF.